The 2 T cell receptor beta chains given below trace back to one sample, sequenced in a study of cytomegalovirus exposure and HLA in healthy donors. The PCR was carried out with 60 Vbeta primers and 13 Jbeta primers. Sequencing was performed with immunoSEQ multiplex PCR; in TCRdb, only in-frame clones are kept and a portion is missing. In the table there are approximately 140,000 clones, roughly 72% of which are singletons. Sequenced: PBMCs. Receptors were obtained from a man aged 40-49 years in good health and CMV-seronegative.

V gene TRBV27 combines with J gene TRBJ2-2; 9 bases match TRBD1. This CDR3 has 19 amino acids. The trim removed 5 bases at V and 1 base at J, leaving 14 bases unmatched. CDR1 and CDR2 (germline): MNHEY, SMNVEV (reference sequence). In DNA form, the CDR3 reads TGTGCCAGCAGTCCCCATCTCGCCCGACAGGGGGAGAACACCGGGGAGCTGTTTTTT. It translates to CASSPHLARQGENTGELFF.

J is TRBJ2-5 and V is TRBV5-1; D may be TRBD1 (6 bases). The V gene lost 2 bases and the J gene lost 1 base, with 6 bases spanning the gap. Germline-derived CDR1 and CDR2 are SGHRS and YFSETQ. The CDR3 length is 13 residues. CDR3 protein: CASSLQGQETQYF. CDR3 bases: TGCGCCAGCAGCTTACAGGGCCAAGAGACCCAGTACTTC.